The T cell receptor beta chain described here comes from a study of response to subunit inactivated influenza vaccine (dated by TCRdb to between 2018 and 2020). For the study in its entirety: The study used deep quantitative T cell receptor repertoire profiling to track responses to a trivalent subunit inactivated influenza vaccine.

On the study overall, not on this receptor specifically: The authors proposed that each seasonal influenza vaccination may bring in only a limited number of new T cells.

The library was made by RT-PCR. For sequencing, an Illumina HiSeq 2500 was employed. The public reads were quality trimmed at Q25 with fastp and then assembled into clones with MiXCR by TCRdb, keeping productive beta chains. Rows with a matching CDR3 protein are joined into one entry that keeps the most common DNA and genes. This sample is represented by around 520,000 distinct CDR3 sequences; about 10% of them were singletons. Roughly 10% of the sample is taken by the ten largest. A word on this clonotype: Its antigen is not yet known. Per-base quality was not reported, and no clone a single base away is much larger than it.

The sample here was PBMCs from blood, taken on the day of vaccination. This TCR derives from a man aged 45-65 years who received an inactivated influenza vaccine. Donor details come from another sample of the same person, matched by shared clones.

The sequence in DNA is TGTGCCAGCACATCCGGGACTCCTTACGAGCAGTACTTC. This sequence encodes CASTSGTPYEQYF. The chain uses TRBV12-3 or TRBV12-4 and TRBJ2-7, with a weak D call of TRBD2 (6 bases match). There are 13 amino acids in the CDR3, from cysteine to phenylalanine inclusive. The retained sequence is limited to the CDR3, 39 bases, with the frame set at the first base. Trimming at the junction amounts to 7 bases on V and 4 bases on J, and the germline ends lie 14 bases apart.